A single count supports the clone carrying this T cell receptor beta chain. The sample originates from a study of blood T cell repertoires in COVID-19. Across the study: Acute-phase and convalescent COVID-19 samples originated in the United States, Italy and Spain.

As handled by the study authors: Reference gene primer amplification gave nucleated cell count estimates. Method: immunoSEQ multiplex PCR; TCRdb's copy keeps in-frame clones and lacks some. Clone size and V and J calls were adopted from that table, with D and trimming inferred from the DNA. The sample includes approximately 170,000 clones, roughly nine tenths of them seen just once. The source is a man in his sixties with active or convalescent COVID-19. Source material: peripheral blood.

The CDR3 loop is CAISESRSTATNEKLFF. Written as DNA, the CDR3 is TGTGCCATCAGTGAGTCGCGGTCGACAGCAACTAATGAAAAACTGTTTTTT. The V gene is TRBV10-3, the J gene TRBJ1-4; possible D gene TRBD1, 5 bases. Trimming stripped 0 bases from V and 0 bases from J, with 11 bases between. The CDR3 consists of 17 residues. Germline loops: CDR1 ENHRY, CDR2 SYGVKD.